The present T cell receptor (beta chain) was sequenced within a study of response to subunit inactivated influenza vaccine. Findings and limits, study-wide: Each seasonal influenza vaccination, the authors suggested, recruits few new T cells.

About this clonotype: Its target is not known.

From the RT-PCR reads, TCRdb called clonotypes with MiXCR, one entry per CDR3 protein. The sample lists about 780,000 distinct CDR3 sequences, less than 20% occurring once. Source: PBMCs from blood, taken more than 4 days after vaccination. The sequence came from a man over 45 who received an inactivated influenza vaccine.

CDR3 nucleotides: TGTGCCAGCAGCCTCATACCGGGACTCGCGCCTGATACGCAGTATTTT. Encoded protein: CASSLIPGLAPDTQYF. The chain recombines TRBV7-8 with TRBJ2-3; D may be TRBD2 (6 bases). V lost 5 bases and J 6 bases, leaving 21 bases between the germline ends. Germline V gene data show CDR1 as SGHVS and CDR2 as FQNEAQ. The CDR3 is 16 residues long.